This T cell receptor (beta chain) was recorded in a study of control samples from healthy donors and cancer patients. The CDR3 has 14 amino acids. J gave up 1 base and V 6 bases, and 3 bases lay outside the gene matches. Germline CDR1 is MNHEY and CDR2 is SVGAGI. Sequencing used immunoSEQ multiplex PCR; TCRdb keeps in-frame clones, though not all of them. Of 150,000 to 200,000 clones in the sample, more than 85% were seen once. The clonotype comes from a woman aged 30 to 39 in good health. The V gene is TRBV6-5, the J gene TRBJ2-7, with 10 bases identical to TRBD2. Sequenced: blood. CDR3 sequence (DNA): TGTGCCAGCAGAATACTAGCGGGATCCTACGAGCAGTACTTC. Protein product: CASRILAGSYEQYF.